The 22 T cell receptor beta chains reported below all come from one sample, sequenced in a study of post-analysis software for immune sequencing data. Overall study results and limits: In patients, a few TRBV segments were more frequent than in controls, with TRBV5-6, TRBV5-1 and TRBV20-1 among them.

Every TCR beta cDNA library bore unique molecular identifiers. TCRdb passed the PCR reads through MiXCR, listing each CDR3 protein once. Seen here are about 430,000 distinct CDR3 sequences, approximately 38% observed once, and the top ten hold under 9%. No antigens are known for them. The specimen was blood. The receptors were sampled from a girl aged 2 to 10 with multiple sclerosis.

This chain connects TRBV12-3 or TRBV12-4 to TRBJ2-7; tentative D call: TRBD2 (5 bases). V lost 1 base and J 3 bases, leaving 10 bases between the germline ends. The CDR3 consists of 14 residues. CDR3 coding DNA: TGTGCCAGCAGTTTAGTCGGGGTGGTCTACGAGCAGTACTTC. Protein sequence: CASSLVGVVYEQYF.

The chain uses TRBV7-9 and TRBJ1-1, with a weak D call TRBD1 (5 bases). The CDR3 is 14 amino acids. CDR1 is SEHNR, CDR2 FQNEAQ, per germline (reference sequence). V lost 1 base to trimming and J lost 4 bases, with 10 bases between them. The CDR3 loop reads CASSLDMRGTEAFF. The CDR3 nucleotides are TGTGCCAGCAGCTTAGATATGAGGGGCACTGAAGCTTTCTTT.

The rearrangement joins TRBV29-1 to TRBJ2-7; D not certain. The J call is doubtful: the DNA matches TRBJ2-5 better. The germline V gene has CDR1 SQVTM and CDR2 ANQGSEA. The CDR3 covers 13 residues. CDR3 in DNA: TGCAGCGTTGAAGGACGGATCGGGCAGACCCAGTACTTC. It specifies CSVEGRIGQTQYF.

This rearrangement joins TRBV19 to TRBJ2-7, with unresolved D. The V and J ends lost 3 bases and 0 bases respectively, with 9 bases between them. The length of the CDR3 is 14 residues. The germline V gene has CDR1 LNHDA and CDR2 SQIVND (reference sequence). The DNA for the CDR3 is TGTGCCAGTAGTATGATAGGAGCCTCCTACGAGCAGTACTTC. Protein: CASSMIGASYEQYF.

The chain carries TRBV5-6 and TRBJ2-7, with a weak D call TRBD1 (5 bases). Germline loops: CDR1 SGHDT, CDR2 YYEEEE. The V end was cut by 4 bases, the J end by 2 bases, with 16 bases between. The CDR3 consists of 15 residues. CDR3 sequence (DNA): TGTGCCAGCAGCCCGAACGGCAGGGCCACCTACGAGCAGTACTTC. Protein product: CASSPNGRATYEQYF.

This clonotype came up many times. The chain is built from TRBV29-1 and TRBJ2-7, with D unclear. V was shortened by 1 base and J by 0 bases, with 13 bases between the two germline ends. The CDR3 is 15 amino acids. The germline gives CDR1 SQVTM, CDR2 ANQGSEA. The CDR3 DNA follows: TGCAGCGTTGAAGGGACGGTGAGAGGCTCCTACGAGCAGTACTTC. Its translation is CSVEGTVRGSYEQYF.

V usage is TRBV24-1 and J usage is TRBJ2-5; the D gene could be TRBD1 or TRBD2 (5 bases each). Germline CDR1 and CDR2: KGHDR and SFDVKD. V lost 0 bases to trimming and J lost 0 bases, with 7 bases between them. The CDR3 sequence is 15 residues long. The CDR3, as DNA: TGTGCCACCAGTGATTTGGGGGGTGACCAAGAGACCCAGTACTTC. This codes for CATSDLGGDQETQYF.

The rearrangement uses TRBV6-2 or TRBV6-3 and TRBJ1-5; 7 nucleotides align to TRBD1. In germline, CDR1 is MNHEY, CDR2 SVGEGT. The CDR3 covers 17 residues. The trim removed 7 bases at V and 0 bases at J, leaving 12 bases unmatched. Here the CDR3 DNA reads TGTGCCAGCACTCGGGGAAGGGGGCCTTATAGCAATCAGCCCCAGCATTTT. Amino acids: CASTRGRGPYSNQPQHF.

The chain carries TRBV12-3 or TRBV12-4 and TRBJ2-7; D not certain. V lost 6 bases and J 4 bases, leaving 10 bases between the germline ends. This CDR3 comprises 12 residues. The CDR3 DNA reads TGTGCCAGCAGGGGCGGTGAGTACGAGCAGTACTTC. It encodes CASRGGEYEQYF.

This clonotype was counted a few times. V is TRBV5-1 and J is TRBJ1-2; 10 bases match TRBD1. The V and J ends lost 4 bases and 3 bases, in that order; junction bases with no gene match: 9. Germline lookup yields CDR1 SGHRS and CDR2 YFSETQ. This CDR3 has 16 amino acids. The CDR3 spells CASSRGTGEYYYGYTF. The CDR3 bases are TGCGCCAGCAGCCGAGGGACAGGGGAGTATTACTATGGCTACACCTTC.

V usage is TRBV9 and J usage is TRBJ2-3, with D possibly TRBD2 on 5 matching bases. Germline V lookup: CDR1 SGDLS, CDR2 YYNGEE. V lost 2 bases and J lost 3, with 10 bases in between. The CDR3 spans 14 residues. CDR3: CASSVVLETDTQYF. As DNA, the CDR3 is TGTGCCAGCAGCGTCGTACTAGAAACAGATACGCAGTATTTT.

This chain connects TRBV15 to TRBJ2-4; TRBD1 might be the D (6 bases). Germline V gene sequence: CDR1 LNHNV, CDR2 YYDKDF (reference sequence). CDR3 length equals 16 residues. Deletions cut 2 bases from V and 8 bases from J, with 19 bases between. CDR3 loop: CATSRREKGHRDIQYF. DNA of the CDR3: TGTGCCACCAGCAGAAGGGAAAAGGGACACCGGGACATTCAGTACTTC.

In this sample, this clonotype turned up a few times. The rearrangement links TRBV7-2 to TRBJ1-6; no reliable D call. Germline assignment: CDR1 SGHTA and CDR2 FQGNSA. The ends were cut back, 5 bases at V and 9 bases at J, with 8 bases in the middle. CDR3 size: 12 residues. DNA of the CDR3: TGTGCCAGCAGCCCCAGGTCTTCACCCCTCCACTTT. This sequence encodes CASSPRSSPLHF.

The chain carries TRBV7-9 and TRBJ1-2; D is unclear. The CDR3 loop spans 14 amino acids. Germline-derived CDR1 and CDR2 are SEHNR and FQNEAQ (reference sequence). V lost 4 bases and J 5 bases, leaving 14 bases between the germline ends. The CDR3 here is CASSSTERTYGYTF. The CDR3 DNA sequence: TGTGCCAGCAGCTCTACTGAGCGAACTTATGGCTACACCTTC.

The genes are TRBV12-3 or TRBV12-4 and TRBJ1-1, with D unclear. The CDR3 contains 13 residues. The V and J ends lost 6 bases and 4 bases respectively, with 12 bases between them. CDR3: CASRTLRSTEAFF. Written as DNA, the CDR3 is TGTGCCAGCAGGACTTTGCGGAGCACTGAAGCTTTCTTT.

This clonotype was observed a handful of times. This chain connects TRBV28 to TRBJ2-3; possibly TRBD2 for D (6 bases). The CDR3 runs 17 residues. Trimming left V 5 bases short and J 2 bases short, with 20 bases between. Germline lookup yields CDR1 MDHEN and CDR2 SYDVKM. In DNA form, the CDR3 reads TGTGCCAGCAGTCTTCCGGGACTCCTTGTAGACACAGATACGCAGTATTTT. This codes for CASSLPGLLVDTDTQYF.

The chain joins TRBV28 to TRBJ2-5; tentative D call: TRBD1 (5 bases). The V gene's germline CDR1 is MDHEN and CDR2 SYDVKM. The CDR3 totals 15 residues. V was clipped by 3 bases and J by 1 base, with 12 bases between them. The CDR3 bases are TGTGCCAGCAGTTTTTTAGGGGCAGGCCAAGAGACCCAGTACTTC. This codes for CASSFLGAGQETQYF. Supplemented by reference TRBV28 and TRBJ2-5, the full variable domain reads DVKVTQSSRYLVKRTGEKVFLECVQDMDHENMFWYRQDPGLGLRLIYFSYDVKMKEKGDIPEGYSVSREKKERFSLILESASTNQTSMYLCASSFLGAGQETQYFGPGTRLLVL.

The rearrangement links TRBV4-1 to TRBJ1-1; 12 nucleotides agree with TRBD1. This CDR3 is 18 amino acids long. Germline assignment: CDR1 MGHRA and CDR2 YSYEKL. V shed 1 base, J shed 5 bases, and the junction held 11 bases outside the gene matches. DNA for the CDR3: TGCGCCAGCAGCCAAGGGTTTGGGACAGGGGGCGCGAGTACTGAAGCTTTCTTT. Amino acids: CASSQGFGTGGASTEAFF.

CDR3 sequence (DNA): TGCAGTGCTAGTCCCAGGAGGGCGAACACTGAAGCTTTCTTT. It yields the protein CSASPRRANTEAFF. V gene TRBV20-1 combines with J gene TRBJ1-1; no clear D. Germline V gene sequence: CDR1 DFQATT, CDR2 SNEGSKA (reference sequence). V lost 3 bases and J 1 base, leaving 12 bases between the germline ends. The length of the CDR3 is 14 residues.

J is TRBJ1-1 and V is TRBV28; possibly TRBD1 for D (6 bases). This CDR3 has 14 amino acids. The germline V gene has CDR1 MDHEN and CDR2 SYDVKM. Trimming took 4 bases from V and 3 from J, leaving 12 bases between them. CDR3: CASSSLQGDTEAFF. The CDR3, as DNA: TGTGCCAGCAGTTCCTTACAGGGCGACACTGAAGCTTTCTTT.

Only a few counts were recorded for this clonotype. The chain is built from TRBV29-1 and TRBJ2-7; the D is unclear. Looked up from germline, CDR1 is SQVTM and CDR2 is ANQGSEA. Trimming stripped 5 bases from V and 7 bases from J, with 12 bases between. The CDR3 is made up of 11 amino acids. The chain's CDR3 is CSVTVNYEQYF. The CDR3 DNA sequence: TGCAGCGTTACAGTGAACTATGAGCAGTACTTC.

The J gene is TRBJ1-6, the V gene TRBV20-1, with D perhaps TRBD1 (5 bases). The V end was cut by 0 bases, the J end by 8 bases, with 14 bases between. Germline V gene lookup returns CDR1 DFQATT and CDR2 SNEGSKA (reference sequence). This CDR3 has 15 residues. The CDR3: CSARDEGRVDSPLHF. The CDR3 coding sequence is TGCAGTGCTAGAGATGAGGGCAGGGTGGATTCACCCCTCCACTTT.